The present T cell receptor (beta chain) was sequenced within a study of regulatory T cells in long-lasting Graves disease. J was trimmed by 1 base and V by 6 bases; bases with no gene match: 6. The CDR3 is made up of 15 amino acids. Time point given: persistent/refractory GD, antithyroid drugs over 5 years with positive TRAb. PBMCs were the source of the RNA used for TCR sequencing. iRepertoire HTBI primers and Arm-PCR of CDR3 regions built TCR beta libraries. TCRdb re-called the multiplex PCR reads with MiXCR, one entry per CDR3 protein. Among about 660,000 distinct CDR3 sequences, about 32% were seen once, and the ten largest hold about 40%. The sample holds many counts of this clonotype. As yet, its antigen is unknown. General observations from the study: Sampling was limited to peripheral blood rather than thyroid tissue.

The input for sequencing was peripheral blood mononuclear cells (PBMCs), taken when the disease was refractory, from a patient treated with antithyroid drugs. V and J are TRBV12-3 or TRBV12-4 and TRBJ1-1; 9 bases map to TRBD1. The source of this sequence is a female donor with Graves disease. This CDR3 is CASRGPGQGNTEAFF. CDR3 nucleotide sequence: TGTGCCAGCAGGGGACCGGGACAGGGGAACACTGAAGCTTTCTTT.